The present T cell receptor (beta chain) was sequenced within a study of T-cell reconstitution after alpha-beta-depleted transplantation in children. General study findings and limits: Alpha-beta T cells about two months after transplant reportedly derived from several hundred expanded graft clones. Certain patients had high TCRbeta diversity at day 60, and it came from recipient T cells and thymic progenitors that survived. Counts and diversity of T cells one year after transplant came mostly from newly produced T cells.

There are 15 residues in the CDR3. Germline lookup yields CDR1 SSHAT and CDR2 FNYEAQ (reference sequence). Details on this clonotype: Its antigen is currently unknown. The junction departs from the called germline gene at one end, perhaps through a read error.

A TCRbeta library incorporating unique molecular identifiers was prepared. Each CDR3 protein is one row after TCRdb ran MiXCR on the PCR reads. Found here are roughly 340,000 distinct CDR3 sequences, roughly 17% of them singletons; the top ten hold approximately 38%. This chain joins TRBV7-7 and TRBJ2-5, with a possible D match to TRBD1 (7 bases). Sequenced material: PBMCs, mostly from graft donor cells, taken 360 days after TCRalphabeta/CD19-depleted stem cell transplant. This sequence originates from a male patient between 2 and 10 years old who had a stem cell transplant for acute lymphoblastic leukemia, so the T cells may come from the graft donor. The CDR3 sequence is CASSLGGTEQETQYF. In DNA, the CDR3 is TGTGCTAGCAGCTTAGGAGGGACAGAACAAGAGACCCAGTACTTC.